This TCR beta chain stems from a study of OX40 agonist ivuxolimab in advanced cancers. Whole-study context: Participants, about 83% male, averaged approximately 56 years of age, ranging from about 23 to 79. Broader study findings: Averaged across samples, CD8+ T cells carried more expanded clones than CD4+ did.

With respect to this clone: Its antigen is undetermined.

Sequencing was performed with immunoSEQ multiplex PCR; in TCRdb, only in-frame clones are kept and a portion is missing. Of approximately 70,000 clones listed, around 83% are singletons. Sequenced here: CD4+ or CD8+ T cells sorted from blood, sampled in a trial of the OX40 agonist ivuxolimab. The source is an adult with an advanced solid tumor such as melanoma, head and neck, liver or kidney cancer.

The CDR3 sequence: CASSSPTDPYGYTF. In nucleotides, the CDR3 is TGTGCCAGCAGTTCCCCGACAGACCCCTATGGCTACACCTTC. This chain connects TRBV6-1 to TRBJ1-2; weak D call: TRBD1 (5 bases). Trimming pared 5 bases from V and 4 bases from J, leaving 14 bases between. The CDR3 runs 14 residues. The V gene's germline CDR1 is MNHNS and CDR2 SASEGT.